The rows below give T cell receptor beta chains drawn from one sample of a study of patients and donors after allogeneic stem cell transplantation. TCRdb passed the RT-PCR reads through MiXCR, listing each CDR3 protein once. The data contain about 960,000 distinct CDR3 sequences, more than 15% of them seen just once; the ten biggest clones take up roughly 6.4%. Sequenced input: blood, either unsorted or a sorted T cell fraction (not recorded which). These receptors were collected from a human donor who was either an allogeneic HSCT recipient or a stem cell or donor lymphocyte infusion donor (not recorded which). It is not recorded whose cells these are; they may come from a transplant donor. Both conserved end residues are part of each CDR3. The D gene is left open where the match is weak. Clone size appears in some rows only: once, few, many, or a class for an expanded clone.

abundance | j_gene | d_gene | len | v_gene | CDR3nt | CDR3aa
few | TRBJ2-3 | NA | 12 | TRBV12-3/TRBV12-4 | TGTGCCAGCAGGTCAAACGGGGATACGCAGTATTTT | CASRSNGDTQYF
many | TRBJ2-7 | NA | 12 | TRBV12-3/TRBV12-4 | TGTGCCAGCAGTTTCACAGCTTACGAGCAGTACTTC | CASSFTAYEQYF
few | TRBJ2-3 | NA | 13 | TRBV5-6 | TGTGCCAGCAGCTCTAACCGGGGACTTACGCAGTATTTT | CASSSNRGLTQYF
NA | TRBJ1-6 | NA | 16 | TRBV6-5 | TGTGCCAGCAGTTACTCGAGGGGCTCTGGAGATTCACCCCTCCACTTT | CASSYSRGSGDSPLHF
NA | TRBJ2-1 | TRBD2 | 18 | TRBV12-3/TRBV12-4 | TGTGCCAGCAGTTCGAGCCCTCTAGCGGGGGGGATAAAAAATGAGCAGTTCTTC | CASSSSPLAGGIKNEQFF
few | TRBJ2-7 | TRBD1 | 15 | TRBV6-1 | TGTGCCAGCAGCCCGTTATCCGACAGGGCGCCCGAGCAGTACTTC | CASSPLSDRAPEQYF
NA | TRBJ1-4 | NA | 15 | TRBV3-1 | TGTGCCAGCAGCCAATCCGGGCGGACGAATGAAAAACTGTTTTTT | CASSQSGRTNEKLFF
few | TRBJ2-7 | TRBD2 | 14 | TRBV7-9 | TGTGCCAGCGGTAAGCGGGAGCTTTCAGACGAGCAGTACTTC | CASGKRELSDEQYF
NA | TRBJ2-1 | NA | 15 | TRBV2 | TGTGCCAGCCTCGGGAATCCGGCCTCCTACAATGAGCAGTTCTTC | CASLGNPASYNEQFF
once | TRBJ2-1 | TRBD2 | 16 | TRBV15 | TGTGCCGCCAGCGGAAGCGGGGTTGGCCCCTACAATGAGCAGTTCTTC | CAASGSGVGPYNEQFF
few | TRBJ2-3 | TRBD1 | 16 | TRBV18 | TGTGCCAGCTCACCCTTTCGGCAGGGGGCTTCAGATACGCAGTATTTT | CASSPFRQGASDTQYF
NA | TRBJ2-5 | NA | 14 | TRBV9 | TGTGCCAGCAGCGTATGGGTCGGCCAAGAGACCCAGTACTTC | CASSVWVGQETQYF
NA | TRBJ2-5 | NA | 16 | TRBV4-3 | TGCGCCAGCAGCCAAGGTGGGGCCAGGGGGGAAGAGACCCAGTACTTC | CASSQGGARGEETQYF